The 16 T cell receptor beta chains reported below all come from one sample, sequenced in a study of monozygotic twins with inflammatory bowel disease. TCRdb reanalyzed the 5' RACE reads, giving one entry per CDR3 protein sequence and no DNA. This sample contains about 380,000 distinct CDR3 sequences. Sequenced material: blood. The receptors here all came from a human donor with ulcerative colitis or Crohn's disease, or a healthy co-twin of an affected twin (not recorded which).

The gene calls are TRBV11-1 and TRBJ2-6; the TCRdb call, TRBD1, lacks DNA for checking. Per germline, CDR1 SGHAT and CDR2 FQDESV (reference sequence). This CDR3 is built from 19 residues. The CDR3 sequence is CASSSSGPTIPSGANVLTF.

This rearrangement joins TRBV6-1 to TRBJ2-7; TCRdb returns TRBD1, unconfirmable since there is no DNA. Germline loops: CDR1 MNHNS, CDR2 SASEGT. This CDR3 has 15 amino acids. The chain's CDR3 is CASSRGGLGNYEQYF.

This chain connects TRBV3-1 to TRBJ2-1; there is no DNA to check the TCRdb D call of TRBD1. Looked up from germline, CDR1 is LGHDT and CDR2 is YNNKEL (reference sequence). The CDR3 is made up of 16 amino acids. The chain's CDR3 is CASSLGDNLRNNEQFF.

The J gene is TRBJ1-2, the V gene TRBV12-3 or TRBV12-4. This CDR3 has 13 residues. The CDR3 region is CASSPHTNYGYTF.

V gene TRBV20-1 combines with J gene TRBJ2-7; TCRdb's D gene call, TRBD1, goes unchecked for lack of DNA. CDR3 length: 13 amino acids. The germline CDR1 and CDR2 sequences are DFQATT and SNEGSKA (reference sequence). This CDR3 reads CSVLGQQGREQYF.

The V gene is TRBV18, the J gene TRBJ2-2; TCRdb indicates TRBD1, and absent DNA this call remains unverified. Germline V lookup: CDR1 KGHSH, CDR2 LQKENI. The CDR3 consists of 15 residues. The CDR3: CASSLLSVGAGELFF.

This chain uses TRBV12-3 or TRBV12-4 with TRBJ2-7; TCRdb outputs TRBD2, but without DNA this stays unchecked. The CDR3 is made up of 17 amino acids. This chain's CDR3 is CASSFFPSSGGANEQYF.

The chain recombines TRBV4-2 with TRBJ2-1; TCRdb's D call, TRBD2, is unchecked because there is no DNA. The CDR3 sequence is 13 residues long. The germline V gene has CDR1 LGHNA and CDR2 YNFKEQ. CDR3 amino acids: CASSQGGRDEQFF.

The rearrangement uses TRBV6-2 or TRBV6-3 and TRBJ2-5; checking the TCRdb D call of TRBD2 is not possible without DNA. The CDR3 runs to 16 residues. Germline values: CDR1 MNHEY, CDR2 SVGEGT. CDR3 region: CASSPPLAGAQETQYF.

The rearrangement links TRBV4-1 to TRBJ1-2; TCRdb reports TRBD1, a call that lacks DNA to check it against. The CDR3 spans 15 residues. Germline lookup yields CDR1 MGHRA and CDR2 YSYEKL. This chain's CDR3 is CASSVETGDLLGYTF.

The chain recombines TRBV5-1 with TRBJ2-7; lacking DNA, the TRBD1 call made by TCRdb goes unchecked. The CDR3 extends over 14 amino acids. In germline, CDR1 is SGHRS, CDR2 YFSETQ. CDR3 sequence: CASNTGTGTYEQYF.

This chain joins TRBV12-3 or TRBV12-4 and TRBJ2-3; checking the TCRdb D call of TRBD2 is not possible without DNA. The CDR3 spans 17 residues. CDR3 residues: CASRHLLTSGGAGTQYF.

The chain links TRBV19 to TRBJ1-1; the TRBD1 assignment by TCRdb is unverifiable without DNA. The CDR3 spans 12 residues. Per the germline V gene, CDR1 is LNHDA and CDR2 is SQIVND (reference sequence). The CDR3 spells CASRQGDTEAFF.

The chain is built from TRBV12-3 or TRBV12-4 and TRBJ1-6. The CDR3 length is 15 residues. CDR3 protein: CASSLAGAYNSPLHF.

This chain links TRBV18 with TRBJ1-5. Per the germline V gene, CDR1 is KGHSH and CDR2 is LQKENI. This CDR3 has 15 amino acids. The CDR3 spells CASSLQGRSNQPQHF. The whole variable domain, remainder taken from reference TRBV18 and TRBJ1-5, is NAGVMQNPRHLVRRRGQEARLRCSPMKGHSHVYWYRQLPEEGLKFMVYLQKENIIDESGMPKERFSAEFPKEGPSILRIQQVVRGDSAAYFCASSLQGRSNQPQHFGDGTRLSIL.

V is TRBV29-1 and J is TRBJ2-3; the D call of TRBD2 rests on TCRdb alone, since no DNA is present to check it. The CDR3 runs 15 residues. The germline V gene encodes CDR1 SQVTM and CDR2 ANQGSEA. The CDR3 sequence: CSVDGGVQSTDTQYF.